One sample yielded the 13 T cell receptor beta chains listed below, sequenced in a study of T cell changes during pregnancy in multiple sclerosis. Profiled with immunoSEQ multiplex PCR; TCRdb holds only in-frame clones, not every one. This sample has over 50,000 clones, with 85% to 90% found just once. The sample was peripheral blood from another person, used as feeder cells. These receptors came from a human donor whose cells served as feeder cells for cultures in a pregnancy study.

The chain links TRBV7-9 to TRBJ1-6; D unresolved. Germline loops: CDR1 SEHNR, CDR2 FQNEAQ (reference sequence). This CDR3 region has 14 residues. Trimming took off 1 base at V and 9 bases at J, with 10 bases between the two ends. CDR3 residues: CASSLGGWGSPLHF. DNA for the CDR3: TGTGCCAGCAGCTTAGGGGGATGGGGTTCACCCCTCCACTTT.

The chain's CDR3 is CASSFRRLSNQPQHF. The DNA of the CDR3 is TGTGCCAGCAGCTTCAGGCGTCTGAGCAATCAGCCCCAGCATTTT. J is TRBJ1-5 and V is TRBV5-6; no firm D call. Trimming stripped 2 bases from V and 1 base from J, with 10 bases between. In germline, CDR1 is SGHDT, CDR2 YYEEEE. This CDR3 is 15 amino acids long. The entire variable domain, with the rest obtained from reference TRBV5-6 and TRBJ1-5, is as follows: DAGVTQSPTHLIKTRGQQVTLRCSPKSGHDTVSWYQQALGQGPQFIFQYYEEEERQRGNFPDRFSGHQFPNYSSELNVNALLLGDSALYLCASSFRRLSNQPQHFGDGTRLSIL.

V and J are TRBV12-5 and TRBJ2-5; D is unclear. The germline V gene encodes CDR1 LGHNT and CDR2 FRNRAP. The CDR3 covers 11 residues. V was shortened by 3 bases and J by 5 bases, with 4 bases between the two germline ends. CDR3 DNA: TGTGCTAGTGGTTTTGGGGAGACCCAGTACTTC. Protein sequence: CASGFGETQYF.

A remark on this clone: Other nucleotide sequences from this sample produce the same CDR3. The CDR3 loop reads CASSRQPGDTGELFF. The DNA for the CDR3 is TGCGCCAGCAGCCGCCAGCCGGGGGACACCGGGGAGCTGTTTTTT. The V call is TRBV4-3, the J call TRBJ2-2; D might be TRBD2 (6 bases). The CDR3 sequence is 15 residues long. Trimming stripped 4 bases from V and 3 bases from J, with 12 bases between. Germline CDR1 and CDR2: LGHNA and YSLEER.

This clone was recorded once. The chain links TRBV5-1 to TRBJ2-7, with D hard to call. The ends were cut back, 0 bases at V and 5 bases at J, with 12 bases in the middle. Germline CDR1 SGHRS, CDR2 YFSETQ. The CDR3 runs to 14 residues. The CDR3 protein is CASSLVGVLDEQYF. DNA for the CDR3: TGCGCCAGCAGCTTGGTTGGGGTCTTGGACGAGCAGTACTTC.

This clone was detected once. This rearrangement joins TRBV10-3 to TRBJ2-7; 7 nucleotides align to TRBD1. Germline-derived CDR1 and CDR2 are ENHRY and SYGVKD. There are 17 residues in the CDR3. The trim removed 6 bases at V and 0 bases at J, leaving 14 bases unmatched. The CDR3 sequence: CAISLRGRGGDSYEQYF. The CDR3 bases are TGTGCCATCAGCTTAAGGGGGCGCGGCGGAGACTCCTACGAGCAGTACTTC.

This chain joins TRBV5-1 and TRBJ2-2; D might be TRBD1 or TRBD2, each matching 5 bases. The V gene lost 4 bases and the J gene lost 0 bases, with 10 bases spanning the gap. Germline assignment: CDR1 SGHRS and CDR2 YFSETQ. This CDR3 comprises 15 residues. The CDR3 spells CASSVGTANTGELFF. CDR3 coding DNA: TGCGCCAGCAGCGTAGGGACGGCGAACACCGGGGAGCTGTTTTTT.

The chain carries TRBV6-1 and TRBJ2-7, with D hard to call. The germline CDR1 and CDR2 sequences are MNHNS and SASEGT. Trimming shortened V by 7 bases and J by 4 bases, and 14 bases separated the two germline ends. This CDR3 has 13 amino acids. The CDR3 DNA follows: TGTGCCAGCAACGCTGCCTTAGATTACGAGCAGTACTTC. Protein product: CASNAALDYEQYF.

CDR3 nucleotides: TGTGCCAGCAGCGCCATCTCCGGAAACACCATATATTTT. This codes for CASSAISGNTIYF. This chain connects TRBV9 to TRBJ1-3; D ambiguous. Germline V gene data show CDR1 as SGDLS and CDR2 as YYNGEE. Deletions cut 3 bases from V and 4 bases from J, with 8 bases between. The CDR3 sequence is 13 residues long. Drawing the rest from reference TRBV9 and TRBJ1-3, the complete variable domain is DSGVTQTPKHLITATGQRVTLRCSPRSGDLSVYWYQQSLDQGLQFLIQYYNGEERAKGNILERFSAQQFPDLHSELNLSSLELGDSALYFCASSAISGNTIYFGEGSWLTVV.

As DNA, the CDR3 is TGTGCCAGCAGTTCCCCCCGCTATGAATCTGGGGCCAACGTCCTGACTTTC. Translation gives CASSSPRYESGANVLTF. The chain joins TRBV28 to TRBJ2-6; D gene unclear. Germline values: CDR1 MDHEN, CDR2 SYDVKM. This CDR3 is 17 amino acids long. V dropped 4 bases and J dropped 1 base, with 14 bases sitting between them.

Written as DNA, the CDR3 is TGTGCCAGTAGTATGTATAGCGGGGTCAGCTCCTACAATGAGCAGTTCTTC. Translation: CASSMYSGVSSYNEQFF. The chain links TRBV19 to TRBJ2-1; TRBD2 aligns across 8 bases. The CDR3 extends over 17 amino acids. Trimming at V came to 3 bases and at J to 0 bases, leaving 7 bases not matched to a gene. Germline V gene lookup returns CDR1 LNHDA and CDR2 SQIVND (reference sequence).

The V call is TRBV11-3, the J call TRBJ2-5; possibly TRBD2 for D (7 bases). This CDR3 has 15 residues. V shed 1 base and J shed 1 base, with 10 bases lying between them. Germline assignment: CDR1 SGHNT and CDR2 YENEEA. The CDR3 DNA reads TGTGCCAGCAGCTTAGGCGGGGGCCCCCAAGAGACCCAGTACTTC. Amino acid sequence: CASSLGGGPQETQYF. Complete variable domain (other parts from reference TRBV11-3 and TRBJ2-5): EAGVVQSPRYKIIEKKQPVAFWCNPISGHNTLYWYLQNLGQGPELLIRYENEEAVDDSQLPKDRFSAERLKGVDSTLKIQPAELGDSAVYLCASSLGGGPQETQYFGPGTRLLVL.

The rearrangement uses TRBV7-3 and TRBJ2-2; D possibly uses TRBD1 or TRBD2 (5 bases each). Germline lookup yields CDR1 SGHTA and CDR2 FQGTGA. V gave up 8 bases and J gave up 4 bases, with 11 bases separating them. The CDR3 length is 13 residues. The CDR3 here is CASGDQSTGELFF. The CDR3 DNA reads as TGTGCCAGCGGGGACCAGAGCACCGGGGAGCTGTTTTTT. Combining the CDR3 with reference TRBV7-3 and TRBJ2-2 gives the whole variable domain GAGVSQTPSNKVTEKGKYVELRCDPISGHTALYWYRQSLGQGPEFLIYFQGTGAADDSGLPNDRFFAVRPEGSVSTLKIQRTERGDSAVYLCASGDQSTGELFFGEGSRLTVL.